The 5 T cell receptor beta chains reported below all come from one sample, sequenced in a study of identical twins. A single record per CDR3 protein comes from TCRdb applying MiXCR to the 5' RACE reads. Altogether about 240,000 distinct CDR3 sequences are present, roughly a tenth being singletons, with the ten largest covering 10%. Sequencing input: memory T cells sorted from blood. The receptors here all came from a man over 45 in good health.

The V and J genes are TRBV7-2 and TRBJ2-3; D is perhaps TRBD1 (6 bases). CDR1 and CDR2 from the germline V gene are SGHTA and FQGNSA. The CDR3 runs 17 residues. V lost 2 bases and J 2 bases, leaving 17 bases between the germline ends. DNA for the CDR3: TGTGCCAGCAGCTTATTACAAGGCAGGGGCTTCACAGATACGCAGTATTTT. It encodes CASSLLQGRGFTDTQYF.

This clonotype has a handful of counts. CDR3 amino acids: CASSSDRDTSGANVLTF. The DNA of the CDR3 is TGTGCCAGCAGCTCGGACAGGGATACCTCTGGGGCCAACGTCCTGACTTTC. The V call is TRBV7-3, the J call TRBJ2-6; 8 nucleotides line up with TRBD1. The ends lost 4 bases at V and 0 bases at J; junction bases unmatched: 5. The germline gives CDR1 SGHTA, CDR2 FQGTGA. This CDR3 has 17 amino acids.

This clonotype appeared many times. CDR3 sequence reads: CASSFGQGMNTEAFF. In DNA, the CDR3 is TGTGCCAGCAGCTTCGGACAGGGAATGAACACTGAAGCTTTCTTT. The chain links TRBV11-2 to TRBJ1-1; 8 positions match TRBD1. CDR3 size: 15 residues. The V gene's germline CDR1 is SGHAT and CDR2 FQNNGV. The V and J ends lost 3 bases and 0 bases, in that order; junction bases with no gene match: 3.

The chain has TRBV6-2 or TRBV6-3 and TRBJ2-3; D not certain. Germline CDR1 reads MNHEY; CDR2 reads SVGEGT. The CDR3 has 12 amino acids. V shed 0 bases and J shed 7 bases, with 5 bases lying between them. CDR3 region: CASSYSDNTQYF. CDR3 nucleotides: TGTGCCAGCAGTTACTCGGATAATACGCAGTATTTT.

This clonotype was seen a handful of times. The V gene is TRBV11-2, the J gene TRBJ2-5, with D possibly being TRBD2 (5 bases). Germline CDR1 is SGHAT and CDR2 is FQNNGV. With 0 bases removed from V and 4 bases from J, the gap between germline ends came to 12 bases. CDR3 length equals 15 residues. The CDR3 region is CASSLDQVRGETQYF. As DNA, the CDR3 is TGTGCCAGCAGCTTAGATCAGGTTCGGGGAGAGACCCAGTACTTC.